A single sample is the source of the 8 T cell receptor beta chains below, sequenced in a study of PD-1 blockade in mismatch repair-deficient tumors. Some clones are missing from TCRdb's copy, which holds only in-frame ones; the method was immunoSEQ multiplex PCR. The data contain tens of thousands of clones, roughly 80% of them singletons. Material: peripheral blood, obtained 12 weeks after starting pembrolizumab. Receptors were obtained from an adult with mismatch repair-deficient cancer.

V and J are TRBV30 and TRBJ2-3, with 12 bases fitting TRBD2. This CDR3 comprises 18 residues. Germline CDR1 reads GTSNPN; CDR2 reads SVGIG (reference sequence). CDR3 sequence (DNA): TGTGCTGCTGAGGCTAGCGGGAGGGCCCGGGGTGGCACAGATACGCAGTATTTT. This sequence encodes CAAEASGRARGGTDTQYF.

The chain links TRBV19 to TRBJ2-3, with a weak D call TRBD2 (5 bases). Between the trimmed V and J ends, which lost 6 bases and 2 bases, there was a span of 12 bases. This CDR3 has 14 residues. Germline V gene lookup returns CDR1 LNHDA and CDR2 SQIVND (reference sequence). The CDR3, as DNA: TGTGCCAGTAGCCCCGGGAAGGCCACAGATACGCAGTATTTT. Amino acid sequence: CASSPGKATDTQYF.

This chain links TRBV29-1 with TRBJ2-7; TRBD2 might be the D (6 bases). Trimming removed 4 bases at V and 0 bases at J, with 13 bases between. In germline, CDR1 is SQVTM, CDR2 ANQGSEA. This CDR3 comprises 14 residues. CDR3 loop: CSVVGGANSYEQYF. The DNA of the CDR3 is TGCAGCGTTGTAGGAGGGGCCAACTCCTACGAGCAGTACTTC.

The J gene is TRBJ2-1, the V gene TRBV7-9; 8 bases line up with TRBD2. This CDR3 is 16 amino acids long. Per the germline V gene, CDR1 is SEHNR and CDR2 is FQNEAQ (reference sequence). The V gene end was trimmed by 3 bases and the J gene end by 3 bases; junction bases not matched to a gene: 7. The CDR3: CASSFPGLAGYNEQFF. CDR3 nucleotide sequence: TGTGCCAGCAGCTTTCCTGGGCTAGCGGGCTACAATGAGCAGTTCTTC.

The rearrangement joins TRBV20-1 to TRBJ1-1; a weak D match, TRBD1 (5 bases). This CDR3 has 11 amino acids. The germline V gene encodes CDR1 DFQATT and CDR2 SNEGSKA (reference sequence). Trimming removed 5 bases at V and 3 bases at J, with 7 bases between. Here the CDR3 DNA reads TGCAGTGCTGGGGGAGACACTGAAGCTTTCTTT. This translates into CSAGGDTEAFF.

V usage is TRBV28 and J usage is TRBJ2-3, with 7 nucleotides matching TRBD2. The CDR3 has 16 residues. Germline V gene data show CDR1 as MDHEN and CDR2 as SYDVKM. V was pared by 5 bases and J by 5 bases, with 13 bases of the junction left unmatched. The chain's CDR3 is CASSPSGGSKIDTQYF. The DNA of the CDR3 is TGTGCCAGCAGTCCCTCCGGGGGGTCGAAGATAGATACGCAGTATTTT.

The chain joins TRBV27 to TRBJ1-2; 8 bases map to TRBD1. This CDR3 has 15 residues. From germline, CDR1 is MNHEY and CDR2 SMNVEV (reference sequence). V lost 0 bases to trimming and J lost 7 bases; unmatched junction nucleotides: 7. CDR3 bases: TGTGCCAGCAGTTTATCGATAGGGACAGGTCGTGGCTACACCTTC. Protein product: CASSLSIGTGRGYTF.

The rearrangement uses TRBV5-4 and TRBJ2-3; 11 bases map to TRBD2. The CDR3 covers 16 residues. Trimming took 3 bases from V and 4 from J; bases not matched to a gene: 7. Germline loops: CDR1 SGHNT, CDR2 YYREEE (reference sequence). The CDR3 coding sequence is TGTGCCAGCAGCTCCGATCCGGGACTAGCGGCAGATACGCAGTATTTT. The encoded protein is CASSSDPGLAADTQYF.